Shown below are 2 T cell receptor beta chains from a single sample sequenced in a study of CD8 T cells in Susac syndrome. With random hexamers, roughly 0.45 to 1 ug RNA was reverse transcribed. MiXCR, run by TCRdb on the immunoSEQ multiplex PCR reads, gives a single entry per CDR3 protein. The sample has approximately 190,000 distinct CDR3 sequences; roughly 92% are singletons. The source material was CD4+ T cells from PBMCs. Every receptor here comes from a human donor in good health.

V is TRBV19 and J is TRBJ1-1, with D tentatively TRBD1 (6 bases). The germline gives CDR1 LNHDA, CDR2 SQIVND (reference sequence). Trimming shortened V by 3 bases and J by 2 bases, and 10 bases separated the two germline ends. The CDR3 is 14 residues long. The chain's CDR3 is CASSMTTGNTEAFF. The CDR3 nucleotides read TGTGCCAGTAGTATGACGACAGGAAACACTGAAGCTTTCTTT.

The CDR3 DNA reads TGTGCCAGCTCTCCGGGTGGGGGCGTCGCCTACGAGCAGTACTTC. Protein product: CASSPGGGVAYEQYF. The chain joins TRBV5-4 to TRBJ2-7, with TRBD1 as a possible D gene (6 bases). The CDR3 length is 15 residues. Germline V gene data show CDR1 as SGHNT and CDR2 as YYREEE (reference sequence). With 7 bases removed from V and 2 bases from J, the gap between germline ends came to 19 bases.